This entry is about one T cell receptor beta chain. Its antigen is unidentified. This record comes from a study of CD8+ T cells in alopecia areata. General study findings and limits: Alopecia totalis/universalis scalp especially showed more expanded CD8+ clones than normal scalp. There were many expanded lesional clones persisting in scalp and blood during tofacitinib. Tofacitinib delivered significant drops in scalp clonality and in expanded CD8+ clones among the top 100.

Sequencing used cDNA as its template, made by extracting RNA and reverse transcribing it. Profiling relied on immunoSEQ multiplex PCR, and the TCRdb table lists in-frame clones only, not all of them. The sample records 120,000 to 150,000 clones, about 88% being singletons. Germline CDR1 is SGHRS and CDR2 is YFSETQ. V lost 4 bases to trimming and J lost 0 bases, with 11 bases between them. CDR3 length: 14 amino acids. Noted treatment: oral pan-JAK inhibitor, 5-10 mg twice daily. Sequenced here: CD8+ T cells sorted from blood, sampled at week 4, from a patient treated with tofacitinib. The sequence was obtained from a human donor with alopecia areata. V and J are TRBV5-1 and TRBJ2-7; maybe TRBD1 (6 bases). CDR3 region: CASSPGTFSYEQYF. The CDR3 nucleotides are TGCGCCAGCAGCCCCGGGACATTCTCCTACGAGCAGTACTTC.